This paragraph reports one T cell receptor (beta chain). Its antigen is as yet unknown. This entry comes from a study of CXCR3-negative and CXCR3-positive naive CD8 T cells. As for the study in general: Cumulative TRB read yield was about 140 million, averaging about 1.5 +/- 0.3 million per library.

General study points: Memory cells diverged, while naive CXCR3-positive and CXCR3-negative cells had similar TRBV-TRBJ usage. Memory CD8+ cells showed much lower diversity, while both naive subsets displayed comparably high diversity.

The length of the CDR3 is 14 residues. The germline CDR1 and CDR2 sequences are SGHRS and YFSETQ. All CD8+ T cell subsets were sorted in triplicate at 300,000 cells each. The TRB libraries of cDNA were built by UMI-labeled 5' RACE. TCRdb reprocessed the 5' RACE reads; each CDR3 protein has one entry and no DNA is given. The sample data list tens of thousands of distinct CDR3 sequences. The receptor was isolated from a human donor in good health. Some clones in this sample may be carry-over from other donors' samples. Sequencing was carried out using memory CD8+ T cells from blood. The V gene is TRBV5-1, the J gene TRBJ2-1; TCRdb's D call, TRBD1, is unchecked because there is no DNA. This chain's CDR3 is CASSFLSGGGEQFF.